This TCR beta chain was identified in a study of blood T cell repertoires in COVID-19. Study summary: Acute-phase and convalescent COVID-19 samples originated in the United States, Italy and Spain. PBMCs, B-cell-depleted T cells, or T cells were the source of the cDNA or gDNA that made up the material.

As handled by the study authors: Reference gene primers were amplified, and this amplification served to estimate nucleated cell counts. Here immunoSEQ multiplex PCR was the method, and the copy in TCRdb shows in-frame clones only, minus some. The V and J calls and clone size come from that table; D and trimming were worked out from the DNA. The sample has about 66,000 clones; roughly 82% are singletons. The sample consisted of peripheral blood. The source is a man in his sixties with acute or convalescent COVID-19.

Here the CDR3 reads CASSLARDRQKRGHGYTF. The CDR3 DNA is TGTGCCAGCAGCTTGGCCAGGGACAGGCAGAAAAGAGGACATGGCTACACCTTC. The chain carries TRBV5-4 and TRBJ1-2, with 8 bases matching TRBD1. Germline CDR1 reads SGHNT; CDR2 reads YYREEE (reference sequence). J gave up 6 bases and V 0 bases, and 16 bases lay outside the gene matches. The CDR3 spans 18 residues.